The entry that follows covers one TCR beta chain sequence. It lacks a known antigen. Nothing much larger sits one base from this clone, and base qualities are not available. This entry belongs to a study of tumor-infiltrating lymphocytes in primary liver carcinoma listed by TCRdb under 2017. About the full investigation: Between late 2015 and March 2016, 4 or 5 patients in China with histopathologically diagnosed primary liver carcinoma had their tumors surgically resected. TCRbeta repertoire sequencing, expression microarrays and whole-exome sequencing were combined in the study across five regions of each liver tumor, with adjacent normal tissue and blood also included. Reproducibility between technical replicate repertoires was high, with correlation coefficients above 0.95 and mean shared-clone rates roughly 0.86. Roughly 3.65 to 7.13 million productive TCRbeta reads were obtained per sample, and no significant difference in read depth was found between tissue types. Of the five patients (three men and two women, aged 30 to 69 years), four had hepatocellular carcinoma and one had combined HCC and intrahepatic cholangiocarcinoma. Tumors of the five patients were stage T1-T3 N0M0 with maximum diameters of roughly 4.2 to 11 cm. A total of some 35 specimens from 5 patients underwent TCRbeta repertoire sequencing, comprising 25 tumor regions, 5 adjacent noncancerous liver tissues and 5 peripheral blood samples.

TRIzol reagent was used to extract blood RNA from unsorted whole blood, while the DNeasy Blood & Tissue kit provided the germline DNA. Patients had chronic HBV infection and were treatment-naive at sampling. Before surgery, 3 to 5 milliliters of peripheral blood were drawn into K2EDTA tubes. Starting from 450 to 500 ng total RNA, TCRbeta-specific cDNA was produced by reverse transcription with a constant-region primer and ProtoScript II reverse transcriptase. Construction of the TCRbeta libraries relied on three nested rounds of multiplex PCR, following a slightly modified ARM-PCR procedure. Each of the first two PCR rounds ran for approximately 10 cycles using multiplex TRBV1-TRBV30 forward primers together with a Cbeta reverse primer. Sample barcodes and Illumina adapters were attached in a final 25-cycle PCR using Deep VentR polymerase. Before sequencing, amplicons between 200 and 500 bp were purified from gel using a QIAquick gel extraction kit. An Illumina HiSeq 2500 was used to sequence the TCRbeta amplicons, generating 250-bp paired-end reads. In the source study's methods: Quality trimming of reads was performed with Trimmomatic v0.33, and paired reads were merged with FLASH v1.2.11 so that full CDR3 sequences could be recovered. V, D and J germline segments were assigned to the rearranged TCRbeta sequences using MiGEC v1.2.1b. Clonotype statistics, along with Shannon-Wiener diversity indices, were calculated using VDJtools v1.0.0. Except for diversity analysis, only each sample's 250 most abundant clonotypes were used in subsequent analyses to reduce sampling bias. TCRdb reran the public reads through fastp at Q25 and MiXCR, keeping productive beta chains. CDR3 protein duplicates are merged, each entry listing the most common genes and DNA. It is TCRdb's table, rather than the study itself, that gives the V and J calls and clone size. The sample contains 330,000 or so distinct CDR3 sequences, approximately 65% of them found a single time. Of the sample, about 6% falls within the top ten clones.

From the germline V gene, CDR1 is MNHNS and CDR2 is SASEGT. V lost 6 bases and J lost 7 bases; the stretch between them is 14 bases long. The CDR3 starts with the cysteine, ends with the phenylalanine, and has 13 residues. Only the CDR3 DNA is retained, 39 bases long and in frame from the first base. Paper-wide results and their limitations: Repertoire overlap was found to be higher between tumor regions (mean approximately 35%) than between tumor-adjacent (about 17%) or tumor-blood (14%) pairs, consistent with antigen-driven expansion. Only the TCR beta chain was sequenced, so true repertoire diversity is likely underestimated because unpaired alpha chains were not captured. The top 250 clones accounted for a significantly greater share of the repertoire in tumors than in blood (p = 0.039). The study included only four or five patients, and the authors note findings should be validated in a larger study. Because the samples were bulk and unsorted, CD4+ and CD8+ T cell repertoires could not be compared.

The sample consisted of peripheral blood. The sequence was obtained from a man aged 40-49 years with primary liver carcinoma and hepatitis B virus infection. Recombination linked TRBV6-1 to TRBJ2-3; TRBD1 is perhaps the D gene, given 5 matching bases. The nucleotide sequence reads TGTGCCAGCAGCCTAGACAGCTTCAATACGCAGTATTTT. Translated, it reads CASSLDSFNTQYF.